This TCR beta chain appears in the sequencing data of a study of blood T cell repertoires in COVID-19. The wider study: The samples span acute and convalescent COVID-19 from the United States, Italy and Spain.

In germline, CDR1 is SGHRS, CDR2 YFSETQ. The V segment lost 4 bases and the J segment 7 bases; nucleotides outside the gene matches: 5. The CDR3 contains 14 residues. Regarding this clone: Other nucleotide sequences in the sample specify the same CDR3.

Sequencing used immunoSEQ multiplex PCR; TCRdb keeps in-frame clones, though not all of them. The sample includes hundreds of thousands of clones, approximately 90% of them seen just once. What was sequenced was peripheral blood. This TCR was sampled from a man in his late teens or twenties with active or convalescent COVID-19. The chain uses TRBV5-1 and TRBJ1-6, with 7 bases identical to TRBD1. The CDR3 bases are TGCGCCAGCAGCCCGGGACAGCCGAATTCACCCCTCCACTTT. The encoded protein is CASSPGQPNSPLHF.